This note documents a single TCR beta chain sequence. The sample comes from a study of T-cell reconstitution after alpha-beta-depleted transplantation in children. This CDR3 has 14 residues. J lost 4 bases, V lost 6 bases, and 9 bases had no gene match. Germline CDR1 is MDHEN and CDR2 is SYDVKM. TCRbeta library construction was performed incorporating unique molecular identifiers. Each CDR3 protein gets one entry after TCRdb re-called the PCR reads with MiXCR. The sample consists of some 600,000 distinct CDR3 sequences, over 10% of them appearing once. The J gene is TRBJ2-7, the V gene TRBV28; 7 bases are shared with TRBD1. Sequencing was performed on PBMCs, mostly from graft donor cells, taken 360 days after TCRalphabeta/CD19-depleted stem cell transplant. This clonotype originated in a male patient between 5 and 17 years old who had a stem cell transplant for acute myeloid leukemia, so the T cells may come from the graft donor. CDR3 nucleotide sequence: TGTGCCAGCAGCGCGACAGGGCTTTTTTACGAGCAGTACTTC. Encoded protein: CASSATGLFYEQYF.